The 8 T cell receptor beta chains given below trace back to one sample, sequenced in a study of CD8+CD57+ T cells in acquired aplastic anemia. Those patients picked for sequencing had displayed CD8+CD57+ cell expansion on flow cytometry. TCR beta VDJ and CDR3 profiles were obtained from a genomic DNA template. Via MiXCR, TCRdb re-called the reads, giving one row per CDR3 protein. Of about 160,000 distinct CDR3 sequences listed, 70% to 75% are singletons. Material for sequencing was sorted CD4+, CD8+, or CD8+CD57+ T cells (not recorded which) from PBMCs. Receptor source: a human donor with aplastic anemia.

The chain employs TRBV7-9 and TRBJ1-5; D might be TRBD1 (6 bases). Trimming removed 3 bases at V and 0 bases at J, with 12 bases between. CDR3 length: 16 residues. Germline-derived CDR1 and CDR2 are SEHNR and FQNEAQ (reference sequence). This CDR3 is CASSLDSPYSNQPQHF. The CDR3 DNA reads as TGTGCCAGCAGCTTGGACAGCCCCTATAGCAATCAGCCCCAGCATTTT.

This chain uses TRBV28 with TRBJ2-3; 7 bases agree with TRBD2. V shed 1 base and J 0 bases; nucleotides not matched to a gene: 7. CDR1 and CDR2 from the germline V gene are MDHEN and SYDVKM. The CDR3 is made up of 17 amino acids. CDR3 nucleotide sequence: TGTGCCAGCAGTTTATCCGTAGCGGGTATTAGCACAGATACGCAGTATTTT. Translating it yields CASSLSVAGISTDTQYF.

The J gene is TRBJ2-7, the V gene TRBV5-8; D might be TRBD2 (6 bases). Germline V gene sequence: CDR1 SGHTS, CDR2 YDEGEE. The CDR3 totals 14 residues. Trimming removed 5 bases from V and 6 bases from J, with 18 bases in between. The CDR3 bases are TGTGCCAGCAGTACACTAGCTTGGGGTAGCGAGCAGTACTTC. This sequence encodes CASSTLAWGSEQYF.

Of note for this clonotype: At one end the junction does not follow the germline gene, possibly because of a read error. This chain uses TRBV5-8 with TRBJ2-3; no definite D call. The CDR3 consists of 14 residues. Germline V gives CDR1 SGHTS, CDR2 YDEGEE. Written as DNA, the CDR3 is TGCGCCAGCAGCTTGGAATTAACAGCAGATACGCAGTATTTT. Translated: CASSLELTADTQYF.

This clonotype occurred many times. The V gene is TRBV20-1, the J gene TRBJ1-1; D unresolved. The CDR3 contains 12 residues. Per the germline V gene, CDR1 is DFQATT and CDR2 is SNEGSKA (reference sequence). Deletions cut 3 bases from V and 4 bases from J, with 9 bases between. The CDR3 coding sequence is TGCAGTGCTAGCATCACGGGCACTGAAGCTTTCTTT. Translation gives CSASITGTEAFF.

The chain employs TRBV2 and TRBJ2-5; D is ambiguous. The V end lost 8 bases, the J end lost 5 bases, and 15 bases lay between the germline ends. CDR3 length equals 13 residues. CDR1 SNHLY and CDR2 FYNNEI come from the germline V gene. The CDR3 nucleotides read TGTGCCAGCGACGGTGGGTTTTCGGAGACCCAGTACTTC. It yields the protein CASDGGFSETQYF.

This clonotype was found many times. CDR3 protein: CASSSTTTGAYGYTF. The DNA for the CDR3 is TGTGCCAGCAGCTCTACGACGACAGGGGCCTATGGCTACACCTTC. This chain connects TRBV13 to TRBJ1-2, with 8 bases matching TRBD1. The ends lost 4 bases at V and 4 bases at J; junction bases unmatched: 8. From germline, CDR1 is PRHDT and CDR2 FYEKMQ (reference sequence). The CDR3 length is 15 residues.

This clonotype was counted between two and nine times. The V call is TRBV6-1, the J call TRBJ2-6, with a weak D call TRBD1 (7 bases). The length of the CDR3 is 15 residues. CDR1 and CDR2 (germline): MNHNS, SASEGT. V was clipped by 11 bases and J by 1 base, with 15 bases between them. The CDR3 sequence is CASEGAPSGANVLTF. The CDR3 DNA follows: TGTGCCTCGGAGGGGGCGCCGTCTGGGGCCAACGTCCTGACTTTC.